This TCR beta chain was obtained from a study of technical replicates of blood from several donors. The CDR3 runs to 13 residues. The V end was cut by 5 bases, the J end by 1 base, with 9 bases between. Germline-derived CDR1 and CDR2 are SQVTM and ANQGSEA. Clones were read by immunoSEQ multiplex PCR, and TCRdb kept only the in-frame ones, dropping some. The sample lists 60,000 to 90,000 clones, approximately 96% occurring once. The sequence came from a human donor in good health. V and J are TRBV29-1 and TRBJ1-5; no firm D call. Sequencing input: T cells isolated from PBMCs. The CDR3 reads CSVRGNSNQPQHF. The CDR3 coding sequence is TGCAGCGTTCGGGGTAACAGCAATCAGCCCCAGCATTTT.